The clone carrying this T cell receptor beta chain was counted once. The antigen remains undetermined. The CDR3 has 16 amino acids. Germline CDR1 reads MNHNS; CDR2 reads SASEGT. V was shortened by 4 bases and J by 5 bases, with 18 bases between the two germline ends. Assay used: immunoSEQ multiplex PCR; TCRdb lists only in-frame clones, some missing. The profile shows about 34,000 clones, about 83% of them singletons. Time point indicated: week 47, end of study. With topical imiquimod, each dose of the vaccine consisted of 300 ug of mutant IDH1 20-mer peptide. The record originates from a study of a mutant IDH1 vaccine in newly diagnosed glioma. Across the study: Treated patients, approximately 60% male and about 38% female, averaged roughly 43 years of age.

The origin of this receptor is a woman aged 25 to 39 with glioma. Sequenced material: PBMCs, taken from a glioma patient whose treatment included an IDH1 peptide vaccine. V and J are TRBV6-1 and TRBJ2-1; D is undetermined. CDR3 in DNA: TGTGCCAGCAGTGCCATCCCTCTGGCAGTTGACAATGAGCAGTTCTTC. Translating it yields CASSAIPLAVDNEQFF.